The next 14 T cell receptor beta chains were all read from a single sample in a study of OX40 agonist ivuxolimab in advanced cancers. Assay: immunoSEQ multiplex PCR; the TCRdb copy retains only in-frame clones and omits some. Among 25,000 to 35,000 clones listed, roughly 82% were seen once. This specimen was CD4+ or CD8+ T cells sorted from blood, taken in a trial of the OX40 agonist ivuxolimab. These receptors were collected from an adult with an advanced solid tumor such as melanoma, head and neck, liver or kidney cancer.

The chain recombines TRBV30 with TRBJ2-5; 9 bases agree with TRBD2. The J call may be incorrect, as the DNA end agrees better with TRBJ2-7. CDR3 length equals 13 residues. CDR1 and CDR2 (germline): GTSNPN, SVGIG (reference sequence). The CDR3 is CAWNGGREGEQYF. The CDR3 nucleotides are TGTGCCTGGAACGGGGGGCGGGAGGGCGAGCAGTACTTC.

CDR3 in amino acids: CASSEGEGPNEQYF. The CDR3 region has the DNA TGTGCCAGCAGTGAAGGGGAGGGTCCCAACGAGCAGTACTTC. The genes are TRBV6-1 and TRBJ2-7, with 7 bases lining up with TRBD2. Trimming removed 1 base from V and 5 bases from J; junction bases left unmatched: 5. CDR3 length: 14 amino acids. Germline loops: CDR1 MNHNS, CDR2 SASEGT.

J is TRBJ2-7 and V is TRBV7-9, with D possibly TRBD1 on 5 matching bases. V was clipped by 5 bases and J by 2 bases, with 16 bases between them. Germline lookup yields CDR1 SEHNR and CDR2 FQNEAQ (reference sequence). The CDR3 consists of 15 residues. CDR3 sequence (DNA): TGTGCCAGCAGCCCCGCCGTCACAGGAACCTACGAGCAGTACTTC. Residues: CASSPAVTGTYEQYF.

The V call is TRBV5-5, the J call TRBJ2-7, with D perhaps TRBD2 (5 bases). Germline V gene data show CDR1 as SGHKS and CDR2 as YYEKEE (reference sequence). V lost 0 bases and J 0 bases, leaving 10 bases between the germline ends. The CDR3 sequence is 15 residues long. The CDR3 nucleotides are TGTGCCAGCAGCTTGGAACTAGTTAGCTCCTACGAGCAGTACTTC. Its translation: CASSLELVSSYEQYF.

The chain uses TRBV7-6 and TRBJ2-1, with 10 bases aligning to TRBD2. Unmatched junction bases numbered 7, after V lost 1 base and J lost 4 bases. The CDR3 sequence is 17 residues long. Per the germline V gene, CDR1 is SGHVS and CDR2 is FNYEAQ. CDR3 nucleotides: TGTGCCAGCAGCTTAGGGCCTAGCGGGAGATTTTACAATGAGCAGTTCTTC. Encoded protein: CASSLGPSGRFYNEQFF.

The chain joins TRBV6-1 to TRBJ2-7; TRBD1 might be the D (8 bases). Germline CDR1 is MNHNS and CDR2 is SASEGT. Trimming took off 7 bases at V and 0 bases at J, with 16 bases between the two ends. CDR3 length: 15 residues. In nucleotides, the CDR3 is TGTGCCAGCACCAACAGGGGGGGGAGCTCCTACGAGCAGTACTTC. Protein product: CASTNRGGSSYEQYF.

DNA for the CDR3: TGTGCCTGGAGGGGGGGTCAACAAGAGACCCAGTACTTC. Translation: CAWRGGQQETQYF. The chain recombines TRBV30 with TRBJ2-5; D is possibly TRBD2 (6 bases). This CDR3 is 13 amino acids long. V was shortened by 3 bases and J by 2 bases, with 10 bases between the two germline ends. Germline V lookup: CDR1 GTSNPN, CDR2 SVGIG (reference sequence).

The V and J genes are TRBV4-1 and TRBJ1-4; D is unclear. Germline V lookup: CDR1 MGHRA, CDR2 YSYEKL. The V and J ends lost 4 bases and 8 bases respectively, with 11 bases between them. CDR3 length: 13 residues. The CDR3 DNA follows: TGCGCCAGCAGCCTCCTTCGGCGGGAAAAACTGTTTTTT. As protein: CASSLLRREKLFF.

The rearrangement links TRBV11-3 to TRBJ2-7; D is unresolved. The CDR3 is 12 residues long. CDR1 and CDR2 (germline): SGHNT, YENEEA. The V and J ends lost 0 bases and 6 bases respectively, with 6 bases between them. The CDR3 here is CASSLDEAEQYF. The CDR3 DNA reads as TGTGCCAGCAGCTTAGATGAAGCCGAGCAGTACTTC.

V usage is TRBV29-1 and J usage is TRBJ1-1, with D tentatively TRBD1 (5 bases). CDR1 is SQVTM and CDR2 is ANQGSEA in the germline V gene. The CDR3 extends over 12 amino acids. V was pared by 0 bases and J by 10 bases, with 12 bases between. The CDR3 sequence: CSVEDPRVVAFF. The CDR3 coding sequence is TGCAGCGTTGAAGATCCCAGGGTTGTAGCTTTCTTT.

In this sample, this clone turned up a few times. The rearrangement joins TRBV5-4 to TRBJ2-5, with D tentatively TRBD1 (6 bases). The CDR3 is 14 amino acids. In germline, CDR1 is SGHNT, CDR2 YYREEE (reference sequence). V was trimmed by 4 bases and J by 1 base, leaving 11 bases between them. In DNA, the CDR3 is TGTGCCAGCAGCCTCAGGACAGTCCAAGAGACCCAGTACTTC. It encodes CASSLRTVQETQYF.

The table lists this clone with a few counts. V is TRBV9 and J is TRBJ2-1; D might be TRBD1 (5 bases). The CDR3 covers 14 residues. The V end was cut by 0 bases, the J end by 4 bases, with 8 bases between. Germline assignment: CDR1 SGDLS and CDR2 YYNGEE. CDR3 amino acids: CASSVGRGYNEQFF. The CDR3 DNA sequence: TGTGCCAGCAGCGTAGGTAGGGGATACAATGAGCAGTTCTTC.

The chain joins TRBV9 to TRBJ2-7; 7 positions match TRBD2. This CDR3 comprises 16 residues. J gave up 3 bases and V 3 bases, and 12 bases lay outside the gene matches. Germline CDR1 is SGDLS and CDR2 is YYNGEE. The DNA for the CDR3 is TGTGCCAGCAGCGCGGGGGAGCGGGATTCGGACTACGAGCAGTACTTC. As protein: CASSAGERDSDYEQYF.

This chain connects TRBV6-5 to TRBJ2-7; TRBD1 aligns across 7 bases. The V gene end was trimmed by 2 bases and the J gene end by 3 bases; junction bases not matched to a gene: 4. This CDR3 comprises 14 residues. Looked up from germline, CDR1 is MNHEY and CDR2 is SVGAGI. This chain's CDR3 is CASSYGQGVYEQYF. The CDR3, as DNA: TGTGCCAGCAGTTACGGGCAGGGGGTCTACGAGCAGTACTTC.